The 16 T cell receptor beta chains reported below all come from one sample, sequenced in a study of CD8+ T cells in alopecia areata. Once RNA had been extracted, it was reverse transcribed into cDNA to act as the sequencing template. Sequencing was performed with immunoSEQ multiplex PCR; in TCRdb, only in-frame clones are kept and a portion is missing. The sample holds 90,000 to 120,000 clones, 84% seen once. Documented treatment: oral pan-JAK inhibitor, 5-10 mg twice daily. Sequenced here: CD8+ T cells sorted from blood, sampled at week 24, from a patient treated with tofacitinib. These receptor sequences come from a human donor with alopecia areata.

The chain has TRBV21-1 and TRBJ2-7; the table assigns TRBD2, which was not confirmed against the DNA. TRBV21-1 is flagged as a pseudogene. This CDR3 region has 18 residues. CDR3 DNA: TGTGCCAGCAGCAAAGAGGCGGAGACTAGCGGAGGTTCCTACGAGCAGTACTTC. Its protein product is CASSKEAETSGGSYEQYF.

J is TRBJ2-2 and V is TRBV28; D call uncertain. The V gene's germline CDR1 is MDHEN and CDR2 SYDVKM. V was clipped by 0 bases and J by 1 base, with 6 bases between them. This CDR3 comprises 15 residues. CDR3: CASSLWPQNTGELFF. CDR3 nucleotide sequence: TGTGCCAGCAGTTTATGGCCACAGAACACCGGGGAGCTGTTTTTT.

The V and J genes are TRBV2 and TRBJ1-6, with D possibly being TRBD1 (5 bases). The CDR3 is made up of 13 amino acids. In germline, CDR1 is SNHLY, CDR2 FYNNEI. Trimming removed 11 bases from V and 7 bases from J, with 15 bases in between. The CDR3 region is CAPSRDPNSPLHF. CDR3 DNA: TGTGCCCCCAGCCGGGACCCCAATTCACCCCTCCACTTT.

The V gene is TRBV30, the J gene TRBJ2-3, with D possibly being TRBD2 (5 bases). The CDR3 extends over 14 amino acids. V lost 2 bases and J lost 0, with 9 bases in between. Germline loops: CDR1 GTSNPN, CDR2 SVGIG (reference sequence). CDR3 region: CAWSRSGSTDTQYF. The CDR3 region has the DNA TGTGCCTGGAGTAGGAGCGGAAGCACAGATACGCAGTATTTT.

The chain has TRBV29-1 and TRBJ2-2; D possibly corresponds to TRBD1 (6 bases). CDR3 length equals 15 residues. Trimming left V 6 bases short and J 6 bases short, with 20 bases between. From germline, CDR1 is SQVTM and CDR2 ANQGSEA. Here the CDR3 DNA reads TGCAGCGTGAACCGGGACACAAGGATCCCCGGGGAGCTGTTTTTT. This translates into CSVNRDTRIPGELFF.

CDR3 DNA sequence: TGTGCCAGTACCGAATCCGGGACAGGGGAAGAGACCCAGTACTTC. This gives the protein CASTESGTGEETQYF. The V call is TRBV19, the J call TRBJ2-5; TRBD1 matches 10 bases. The junction had 8 bases not matched to a gene; V was cut back by 7 bases and J by 3 bases. This CDR3 spans 15 amino acids. Per germline, CDR1 LNHDA and CDR2 SQIVND (reference sequence).

This chain joins TRBV6-1 and TRBJ2-3; D possibly uses TRBD1 or TRBD2 (6 bases each). The germline gives CDR1 MNHNS, CDR2 SASEGT. This CDR3 region has 18 residues. Trimming cost V 3 bases and J 4 bases, with 23 bases left between them. In DNA form, the CDR3 reads TGTGCCAGCAGTGACTTTCTCGGGGGCCTCGAAGGGGCAGATACGCAGTATTTT. Translating gives CASSDFLGGLEGADTQYF.

The V gene is TRBV7-2, the J gene TRBJ2-5; D possibly uses TRBD1 or TRBD2 (6 bases each). Germline lookup yields CDR1 SGHTA and CDR2 FQGNSA. The CDR3 runs to 18 residues. With 3 bases removed from V and 4 bases from J, the gap between germline ends came to 24 bases. DNA for the CDR3: TGTGCCAGCAGCTTGCTAAGGGGGGACGAGGGTGCAGGAGAGACCCAGTACTTC. This encodes CASSLLRGDEGAGETQYF.

A few counts support this clone. CDR3 protein: CASSLAAAEQYF. Written as DNA, the CDR3 is TGTGCCAGCAGCTTAGCAGCAGCCGAGCAGTACTTC. The chain joins TRBV7-9 to TRBJ2-7, with D unresolved. Germline V CDR1 and CDR2: SEHNR, FQNEAQ (reference sequence). The CDR3 is 12 amino acids. Trimming shortened V by 0 bases and J by 6 bases, and 6 bases separated the two germline ends. Using reference TRBV7-9 and TRBJ2-7 for the parts outside the CDR3, the full variable domain is DTGVSQNPRHKITKRGQNVTFRCDPISEHNRLYWYRQTLGQGPEFLTYFQNEAQLEKSRLLSDRFSAERPKGSFSTLEIQRTEQGDSAMYLCASSLAAAEQYFGPGTRLTVT.

V gene TRBV7-6 combines with J gene TRBJ2-2; no clear D. The CDR3 is 16 amino acids. Between the trimmed V and J ends, which lost 5 bases and 2 bases, there was a span of 15 bases. The germline CDR1 and CDR2 sequences are SGHVS and FNYEAQ. The CDR3 region is CASSLPLTTNTGELFF. In DNA form, the CDR3 reads TGTGCCAGCAGCCTCCCCCTGACAACCAACACCGGGGAGCTGTTTTTT.

This clone appeared a single time. This rearrangement joins TRBV9 to TRBJ2-1; D remains unclear. Germline assignment: CDR1 SGDLS and CDR2 YYNGEE. The CDR3 length is 12 residues. The V and J ends lost 3 bases and 8 bases respectively, with 9 bases between them. CDR3 protein: CASSARRDEQFF. The CDR3 nucleotides read TGTGCCAGCAGCGCGAGGAGAGATGAGCAGTTCTTC.

The CDR3 nucleotides are TGCGCCAGCAGGGCGACCCCGGACACGAACACTGAAGCTTTCTTT. Translation gives CASRATPDTNTEAFF. The gene calls are TRBV5-1 and TRBJ1-1, with D possibly matching TRBD1 (5 bases). The germline V and J ends were trimmed by 5 bases and 1 base, with 15 bases remaining between them. Germline CDR1 and CDR2: SGHRS and YFSETQ. This CDR3 has 15 amino acids.

This clone was seen more than once but under ten times. The V call is TRBV27, the J call TRBJ2-2, with 8 bases identical to TRBD1. V lost 1 base to trimming and J lost 5 bases; unmatched junction nucleotides: 0. The CDR3 loop spans 14 amino acids. CDR1 is MNHEY, CDR2 SMNVEV, per germline (reference sequence). Here the CDR3 reads CASSLYRGTGELFF. The CDR3 region has the DNA TGTGCCAGCAGTTTATACAGGGGGACCGGGGAGCTGTTTTTT.

The gene calls are TRBV6-5 and TRBJ2-3; D possibly corresponds to TRBD1 (7 bases). The CDR3 is 14 amino acids. CDR1 and CDR2 (germline): MNHEY, SVGAGI. V gave up 2 bases and J gave up 3 bases, with 9 bases separating them. CDR3 amino acids: CASSYQGGTDTQYF. The CDR3 region has the DNA TGTGCCAGCAGTTACCAGGGGGGAACAGATACGCAGTATTTT.

In nucleotides, the CDR3 is TGTGCCAGCAGCCCCCCACCTGGGGAGGGGAGCACAGATACGCAGTATTTT. It encodes CASSPPPGEGSTDTQYF. V gene TRBV4-2 combines with J gene TRBJ2-3, with TRBD2 matching 7 bases. CDR1 and CDR2 (germline): LGHNA, YNFKEQ. The CDR3 runs to 17 residues. The J segment lost 0 bases and the V segment lost 4 bases, leaving 10 bases of the junction unmatched.

V and J are TRBV9 and TRBJ2-7; 10 bases map to TRBD2. The CDR3 has 14 amino acids. Germline V lookup: CDR1 SGDLS, CDR2 YYNGEE. The J segment lost 3 bases and the V segment lost 5 bases, leaving 5 bases of the junction unmatched. The CDR3 spells CASSPLAGSYEQYF. CDR3 coding DNA: TGTGCCAGCAGTCCACTAGCGGGGAGCTACGAGCAGTACTTC.